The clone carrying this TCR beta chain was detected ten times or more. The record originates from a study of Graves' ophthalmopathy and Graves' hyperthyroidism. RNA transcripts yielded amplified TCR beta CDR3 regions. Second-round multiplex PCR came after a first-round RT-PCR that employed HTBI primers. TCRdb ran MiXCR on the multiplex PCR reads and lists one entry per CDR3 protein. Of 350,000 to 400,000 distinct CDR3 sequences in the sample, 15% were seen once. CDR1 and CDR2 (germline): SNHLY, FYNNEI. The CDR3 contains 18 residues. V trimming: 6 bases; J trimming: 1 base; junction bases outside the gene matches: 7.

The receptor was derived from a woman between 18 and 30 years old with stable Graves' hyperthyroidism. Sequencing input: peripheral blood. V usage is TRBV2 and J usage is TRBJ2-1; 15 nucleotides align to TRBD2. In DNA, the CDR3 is TGTGCCAGCAGCTTGGGACTAGCGGGGGGAAGGTCCTACAATGAGCAGTTCTTC. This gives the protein CASSLGLAGGRSYNEQFF.